This T cell receptor (beta chain) comes out of a study of patients and donors after allogeneic stem cell transplantation. TCRdb independently ran MiXCR on the RT-PCR reads; one entry per CDR3 protein. The data show about 160,000 distinct CDR3 sequences, around 30% seen once. This TCR was recovered from a human donor who was either an allogeneic HSCT recipient or a stem cell or donor lymphocyte infusion donor (not recorded which). It is not recorded whose cells these are; they may come from a transplant donor. Sample: blood, either unsorted or a sorted T cell fraction (not recorded which).

Here the CDR3 reads CSARGTLSPGNTIYF. CDR3 bases: TGCAGTGCTAGAGGGACTCTTTCGCCTGGAAACACCATATATTTT. This chain joins TRBV20-1 and TRBJ1-3, with D unresolved. CDR1 and CDR2 (germline): DFQATT, SNEGSKA (reference sequence). Trimming shortened V by 1 base and J by 2 bases, and 12 bases separated the two germline ends. This CDR3 is built from 15 residues.